Listed here is a single T cell receptor beta chain. Its antigen is still unknown. The data derive from a study of cytomegalovirus exposure and HLA in healthy donors. Study results and limitations: At a 0.05 false discovery rate, a later analysis found 18,000 or so TCR beta sequences to be associated with HLA alleles. It emerged from a later analysis that several of the most significant clusters appeared to be linked to common viral pathogens. For TCR beta chains, V- and J-gene trimming was later linked to a missense DCLRE1C variant.

In the PCR, 60 Vbeta and 13 Jbeta primers were used. Repertoires were generated with immunoSEQ multiplex PCR, while TCRdb's copy carries only in-frame clones and drops some. The sample holds 200,000 or so clones, over 80% seen once. This CDR3 region has 15 residues. Trimming shortened V by 3 bases and J by 1 base, and 12 bases separated the two germline ends. Germline V gives CDR1 SGHRS, CDR2 YFSETQ. Input material: PBMCs. This receptor was taken from a boy aged 2 to 10 in good health and CMV-seronegative. V gene TRBV5-1 combines with J gene TRBJ2-3, with D perhaps TRBD1 (5 bases). CDR3 sequence (DNA): TGCGCCAGCAGCTCGGACACCCAACGCACAGATACGCAGTATTTT. Translated, it gives CASSSDTQRTDTQYF.